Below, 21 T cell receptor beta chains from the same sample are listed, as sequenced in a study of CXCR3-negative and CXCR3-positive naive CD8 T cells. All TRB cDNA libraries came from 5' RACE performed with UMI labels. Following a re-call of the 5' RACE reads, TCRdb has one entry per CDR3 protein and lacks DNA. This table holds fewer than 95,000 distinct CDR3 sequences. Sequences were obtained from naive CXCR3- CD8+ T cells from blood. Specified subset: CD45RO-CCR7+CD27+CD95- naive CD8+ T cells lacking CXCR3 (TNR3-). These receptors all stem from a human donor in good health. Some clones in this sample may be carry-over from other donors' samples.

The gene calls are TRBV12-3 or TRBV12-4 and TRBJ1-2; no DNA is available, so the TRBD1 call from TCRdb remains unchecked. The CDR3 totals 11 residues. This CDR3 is CASRTDYGYTF.

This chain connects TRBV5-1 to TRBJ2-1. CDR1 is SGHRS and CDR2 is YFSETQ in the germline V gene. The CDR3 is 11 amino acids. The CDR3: CASSADDEQFF.

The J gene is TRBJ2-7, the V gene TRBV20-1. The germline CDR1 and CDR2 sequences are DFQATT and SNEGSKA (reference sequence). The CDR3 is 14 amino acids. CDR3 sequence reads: CSARDLNNSYEQYF.

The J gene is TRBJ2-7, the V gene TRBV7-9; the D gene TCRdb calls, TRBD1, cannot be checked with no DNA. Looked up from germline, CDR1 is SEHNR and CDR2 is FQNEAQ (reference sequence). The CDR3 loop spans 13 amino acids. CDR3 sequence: CASSFLQGNEQYF.

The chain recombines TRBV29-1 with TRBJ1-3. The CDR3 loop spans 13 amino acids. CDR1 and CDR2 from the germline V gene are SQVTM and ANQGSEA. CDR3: CSAGVGSGNTIYF.

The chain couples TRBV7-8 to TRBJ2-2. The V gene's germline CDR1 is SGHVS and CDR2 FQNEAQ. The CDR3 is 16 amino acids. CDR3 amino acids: CASSSSGTANTGELFF.

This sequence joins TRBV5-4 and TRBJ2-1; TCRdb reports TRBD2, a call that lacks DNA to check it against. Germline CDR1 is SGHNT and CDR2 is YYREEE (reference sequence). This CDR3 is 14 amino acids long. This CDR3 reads CAWTSGSSYNEQFF.

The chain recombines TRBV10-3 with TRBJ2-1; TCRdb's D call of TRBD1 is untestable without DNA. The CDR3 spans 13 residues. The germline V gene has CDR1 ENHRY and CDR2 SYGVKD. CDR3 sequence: CAISESRPLEQFF.

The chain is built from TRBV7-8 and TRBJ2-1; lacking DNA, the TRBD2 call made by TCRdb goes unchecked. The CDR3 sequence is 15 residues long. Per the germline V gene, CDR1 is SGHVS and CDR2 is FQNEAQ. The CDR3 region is CASSFSGGFYNEQFF.

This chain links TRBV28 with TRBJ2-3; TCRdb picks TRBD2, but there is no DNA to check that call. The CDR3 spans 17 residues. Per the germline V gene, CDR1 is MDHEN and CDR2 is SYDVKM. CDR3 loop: CATLRLQSSSSTDTQYF.

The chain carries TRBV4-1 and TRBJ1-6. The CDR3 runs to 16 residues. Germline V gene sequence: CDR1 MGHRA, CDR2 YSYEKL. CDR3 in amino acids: CASSHESRSYNSPLHF.

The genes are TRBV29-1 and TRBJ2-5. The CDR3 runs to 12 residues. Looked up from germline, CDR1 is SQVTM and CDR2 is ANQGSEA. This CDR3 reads CSVLHSLATQYF.

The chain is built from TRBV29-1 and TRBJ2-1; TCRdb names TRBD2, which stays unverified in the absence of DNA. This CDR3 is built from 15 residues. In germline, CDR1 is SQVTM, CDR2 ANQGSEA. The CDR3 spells CSVLGLVIVHNEQFF.

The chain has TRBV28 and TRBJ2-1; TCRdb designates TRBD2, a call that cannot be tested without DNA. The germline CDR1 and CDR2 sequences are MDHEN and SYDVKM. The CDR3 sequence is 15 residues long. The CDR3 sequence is CASSSRLAGDNEQFF.

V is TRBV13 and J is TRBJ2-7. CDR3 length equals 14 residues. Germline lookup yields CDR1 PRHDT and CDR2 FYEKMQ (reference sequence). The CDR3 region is CASSLGLRPYEQYF.

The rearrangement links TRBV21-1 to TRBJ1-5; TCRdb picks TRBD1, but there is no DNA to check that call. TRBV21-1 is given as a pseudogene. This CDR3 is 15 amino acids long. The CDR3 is CASSTAGQNNQPQHF.

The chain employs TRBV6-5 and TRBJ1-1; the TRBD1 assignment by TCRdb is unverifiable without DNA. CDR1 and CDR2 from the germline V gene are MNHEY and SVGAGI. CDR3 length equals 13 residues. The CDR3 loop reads CASGGAFNTEAFF.

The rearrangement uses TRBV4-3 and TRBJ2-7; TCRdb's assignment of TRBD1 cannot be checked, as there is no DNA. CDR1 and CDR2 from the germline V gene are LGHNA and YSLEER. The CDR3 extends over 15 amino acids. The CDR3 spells CASSHGAGFPYEQYF.

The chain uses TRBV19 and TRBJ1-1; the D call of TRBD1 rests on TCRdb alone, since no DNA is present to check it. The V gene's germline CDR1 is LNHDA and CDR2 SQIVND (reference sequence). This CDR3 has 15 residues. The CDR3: CASSLTGGLNTEAFF.

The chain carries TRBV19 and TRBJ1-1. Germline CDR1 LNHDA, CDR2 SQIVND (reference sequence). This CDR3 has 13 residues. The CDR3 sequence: CASSLQPNTEAFF.

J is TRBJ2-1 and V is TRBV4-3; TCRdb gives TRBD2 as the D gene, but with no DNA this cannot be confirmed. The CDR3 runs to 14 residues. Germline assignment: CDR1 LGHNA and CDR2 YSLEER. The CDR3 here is CASSFGLADNEQFF.